A selection of T cell receptor beta chains follows, all from one sample in a study of blood T cell repertoires in COVID-19. Assay used: immunoSEQ multiplex PCR; TCRdb lists only in-frame clones, some missing. Altogether approximately 100,000 clones are present, approximately 80% being singletons, with the ten largest covering around 9.3%. The source material was peripheral blood. The receptors derive from a human donor in a cohort sampled during active COVID-19. The CDR3 runs from the conserved cysteine through the conserved F or W. Each record gives: clone size, D gene, J gene, V gene, CDR3 DNA, CDR3 protein. A D gene is named only where the DNA matches it firmly. Where a row states a size, it is once, few, many or the class of an expanded clone; other rows omit it.

once TRBD1 TRBJ1-4 TRBV9 TGTGCCAGCAGCGAGTCCCCAGACAGGGGAGGGTACGAAAAACTGTTTTTT CASSESPDRGGYEKLFF
once TRBD1 TRBJ1-6 TRBV5-1 TGCGCCAGCAGCACAGGGGTGAGGCATAATTCACCCCTCCACTTT CASSTGVRHNSPLHF
. . TRBJ1-6 TRBV6-5 TGTGCCAGCAGAGCGACATCCTCGGGGAATTCACCCCTCCACTTT CASRATSSGNSPLHF
. TRBD1 TRBJ2-7 TRBV27 TGTGCCAGCAGTCCCCTACGGACAGGGGGCGCGGTCTACGAGCAGTACTTC CASSPLRTGGAVYEQYF
. TRBD2 TRBJ2-7 TRBV28 TGTGCCAGCAGTGGGTGGACTAGCCGTTCGGTGACCTACGAGCAGTACTTC CASSGWTSRSVTYEQYF
few . TRBJ1-1 TRBV12-3/TRBV12-4 TGTGCCAGCAGTTTGGGAGTGAACACTGAAGCTTTCTTT CASSLGVNTEAFF
once . TRBJ2-7 TRBV6-5 TGTGCCAGCAGTATAAACGGACTCTACGAGCAGTACTTC CASSINGLYEQYF
. . TRBJ1-1 TRBV4-3 TGCGCCAGCAGCCAGGACAGCATGAACACTGAAGCTTTCTTT CASSQDSMNTEAFF
. . TRBJ2-1 TRBV7-9 TGTGCCAGCAGCTTAGAAACAGGGACCAACAATGAGCAGTTCTTC CASSLETGTNNEQFF
. . TRBJ2-1 TRBV7-9 TGTGCCAGCAGTTTTGGCCGCAGGGTCAATGAGCAGTTCTTC CASSFGRRVNEQFF
. . TRBJ1-2 TRBV19 TGTGCCAGTAGTATCAGGGGAGACGGCTACACCTTC CASSIRGDGYTF
. . TRBJ1-2 TRBV9 TGTGCCAGCAGCGTAGGGGGCCAATCCCCCTATGGCTACACCTTC CASSVGGQSPYGYTF
few . TRBJ1-3 TRBV14 TGTGCCAGCAGCCAAGGGACGACAGCTGGAAACACCATATATTTT CASSQGTTAGNTIYF
. TRBD1 TRBJ1-1 TRBV5-4 TGTGCCAGCAGCTACATAGACAGGGGCCCTGCCGGGGCTGAAGCTTTCTTT CASSYIDRGPAGAEAFF
. . TRBJ1-1 TRBV6-5 TGTGCCAGCAGTTTCGGGGGTACTGAAGCTTTCTTT CASSFGGTEAFF
few TRBD1 TRBJ1-2 TRBV29-1 TGCAGCGTTGAATCATCCGGGACAGGAAACAAAAATGGCTACACCTTC CSVESSGTGNKNGYTF
. . TRBJ2-3 TRBV7-2 TGTGCCAGCAGCTTACGTCACGGGGTCGCAGATACGCAGTATTTT CASSLRHGVADTQYF
once . TRBJ2-7 TRBV20-1 TGCAGTGCTAGTCGTAGGGGATGGTCCTACGAGCAGTACTTC CSASRRGWSYEQYF
. TRBD1 TRBJ1-1 TRBV19 TGTGCCAGTAGTATGGAGGGGGCGCAGGATTTAGCTTTCTTT CASSMEGAQDLAFF
. . TRBJ2-2 TRBV9 TGTGCCAGCAGCGTACACTCAGGGGAACTAGTAACCGGGGAGCTGTTTTTT CASSVHSGELVTGELFF
. . TRBJ2-1 TRBV20-1 TGCAGTGCTAGTCCCCTCAATGAGCAGTTCTTC CSASPLNEQFF
. TRBD1 TRBJ2-4 TRBV29-1 TGCAGCGTCGCCGGGACAGGGAACATTCAGTACTTC CSVAGTGNIQYF
. . TRBJ2-7 TRBV20-1 TGCAGTGCTAGTGTACTAGCCGGCTACGAGCAGTACTTC CSASVLAGYEQYF
. . TRBJ2-2 TRBV29-1 TGCAGCGTTGAGGGGCCTAACACCGGGGAGCTGTTTTTT CSVEGPNTGELFF
. . TRBJ2-7 TRBV27 TGTGCCAGCAGTATATCCTTGAGCTCCTACGAGCAGTACTTC CASSISLSSYEQYF
. . TRBJ2-7 TRBV6-2/TRBV6-3 TGTGCCAGCAGTTACTCATTTCTCCTCGGGGTGGAGCAGTACTTC CASSYSFLLGVEQYF
. TRBD1 TRBJ2-5 TRBV9 TGTGCCAGCAGCCCCCGGGACAGGGTAGAAGAGACCCAGTACTTC CASSPRDRVEETQYF
. . TRBJ2-1 TRBV6-2/TRBV6-3 TGTGCCAGCAGTCAGGGGCCCAGCTCCTACAATGAGCAGTTCTTC CASSQGPSSYNEQFF
once . TRBJ1-5 TRBV19 TGTGCCAGTAGTACTGGGGGGGACCAGCCCCAGCATTTT CASSTGGDQPQHF
few . TRBJ1-1 TRBV25-1 TGTGCCAGCAGTGAATATACTCGGGCTTTCTTT CASSEYTRAFF
once . TRBJ2-7 TRBV7-9 TGTGCCAGCAGCCCGCCGGGGGTAGAGGGAGGCAAGCAGTACTTC CASSPPGVEGGKQYF
. TRBD1 TRBJ1-2 TRBV28 TGTGCCAGCAACCTGCACTCGACAGGGAACTATGGCTACACCTTC CASNLHSTGNYGYTF
. TRBD1 TRBJ2-2 TRBV24-1 TGTGCCACCAGTGATGGGGACAGACAGGCCGGGGAGCTGTTTTTT CATSDGDRQAGELFF
. . TRBJ1-4 TRBV11-1 TGTGCCAGCAGCTGGCAGGGTGACCATGAAAAACTGTTTTTT CASSWQGDHEKLFF
few TRBD1 TRBJ2-7 TRBV3-1/TRBV3-2 TGTGCCAGCAGCCGGACAGGGTTCAACGAGCAGTACTTC CASSRTGFNEQYF
. . TRBJ1-5 TRBV30 TGTGCCTGGAGTGTACGGGAGACCGGGGGCAATCAGCCCCAGCATTTT CAWSVRETGGNQPQHF
. TRBD1 TRBJ1-1 TRBV6-2/TRBV6-3 TGTGCCAGCACCCCCTACGACAGGGTGGCTGAAGCTTTCTTT CASTPYDRVAEAFF
. TRBD2 TRBJ2-1 TRBV29-1 TGCAGCGTTGAGGTAGCGGGCTCATACAATGAGCAGTTCTTC CSVEVAGSYNEQFF
. . TRBJ2-6 TRBV2 TGTGCCAGCAGTGAAGGTTGGGCGGGCGGGGCCAACGTCCTGACTTTC CASSEGWAGGANVLTF
. . TRBJ1-1 TRBV6-6 TGTGCCAGCAGCCAAGTGGGGGGAATGAACACTGAAGCTTTCTTT CASSQVGGMNTEAFF
. . TRBJ2-5 TRBV7-2 TGTGCCAGCAGCTTAGACAAAGAGACCCAGTACTTC CASSLDKETQYF
. . TRBJ1-5 TRBV28 TGTGCCAGCAGTCCCCTGCGACAGCCACATCAGCCCCAGCATTTT CASSPLRQPHQPQHF
. . TRBJ1-5 TRBV15 TGTGCCACCAGCAGAGATCTCAGGGAATATAGCAATCAGCCCCAGCATTTT CATSRDLREYSNQPQHF
. . TRBJ2-2 TRBV6-6 TGTGCCAGCAGTGGTAGGGGTGAAACCGGGGAGCTGTTTTTT CASSGRGETGELFF
. . TRBJ1-2 TRBV4-3 TGCGCCAGCAGCCAAGACGCACAGTACTATGGCTACACCTTC CASSQDAQYYGYTF
once TRBD1 TRBJ1-2 TRBV7-9 TGTGCCAGCAGCTTAGGGGACAGAAACTATGGCTACACCTTC CASSLGDRNYGYTF
. . TRBJ1-6 TRBV5-6 TGTGCCAGCAGCTTGGGGGGGCTTTTTTATAATTCACCCCTCCACTTT CASSLGGLFYNSPLHF
once TRBD1 TRBJ1-2 TRBV3-1/TRBV3-2 TGTGCCAGCAGCCCCGGGACAGGGGGCGCGAGTGGCTACACCTTC CASSPGTGGASGYTF
. TRBD2 TRBJ2-7 TRBV28 TGTGCCACTATGGGACTAGCGGGGGCCAGGCACAACTACGAGCAGTACTTC CATMGLAGARHNYEQYF
few TRBD2 TRBJ2-5 TRBV7-8 TGTGCCAGCAGCTTAGGGGCTAGCGGGGTGATGGAGACCCAGTACTTC CASSLGASGVMETQYF
. . TRBJ1-2 TRBV19 TGTGCCAGTAGTGAGGCAGCCCTCTATGGCTACACCTTC CASSEAALYGYTF
few TRBD2 TRBJ2-2 TRBV7-9 TGTGCCACCAGAAGCGGGGGAGGGACCGGGGAGCTGTTTTTT CATRSGGGTGELFF
. TRBD1 TRBJ1-1 TRBV6-5 TGTGCCAGCAGAGGAACTGGGACAGTAGCTTTCTTT CASRGTGTVAFF
once TRBD1 TRBJ1-2 TRBV7-3 TGTGCCAGCAGCATTCCCGGGACAGGAGTCGGCTACACCTTC CASSIPGTGVGYTF